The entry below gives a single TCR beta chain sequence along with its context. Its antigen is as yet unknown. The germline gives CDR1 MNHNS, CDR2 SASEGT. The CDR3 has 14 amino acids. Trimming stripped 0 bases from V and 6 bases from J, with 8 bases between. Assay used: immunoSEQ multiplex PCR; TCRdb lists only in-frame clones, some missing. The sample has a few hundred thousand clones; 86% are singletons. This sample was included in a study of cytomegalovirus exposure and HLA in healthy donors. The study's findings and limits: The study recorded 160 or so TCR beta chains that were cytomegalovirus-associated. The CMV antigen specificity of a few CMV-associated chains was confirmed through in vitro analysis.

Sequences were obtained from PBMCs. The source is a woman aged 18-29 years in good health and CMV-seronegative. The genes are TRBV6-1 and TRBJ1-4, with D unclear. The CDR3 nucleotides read TGTGCCAGCAGTGAAGCCGGACTCGATGAAAAACTGTTTTTT. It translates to CASSEAGLDEKLFF.